This TCR beta chain was obtained from a study of chemoradiotherapy in HPV16-positive cancers. Overall study: Functional T-cell assays on two HPV16-positive patients' cells defined candidate HPV-specific clones and common TCR motifs. Notes on the study in general: During treatment, candidate HPV-specific clones and E7-related motifs expanded in tumor. Only a couple of HPV16-positive patients supplied the functional HPV-specificity definition.

The method was immunoSEQ multiplex PCR; TCRdb's version includes in-frame clones alone and lacks a portion of them. The table shows 12,000 or so clones, with roughly 90% occurring only once. Comment on this clone: No antigen is known for it.

The ends lost 3 bases at V and 5 bases at J; junction bases unmatched: 6. Germline values: CDR1 SEHNR, CDR2 FQNEAQ (reference sequence). The CDR3 is 15 amino acids. This sample comprised blood, obtained from a patient who underwent chemoradiotherapy. The clonotype originates from a human donor with HPV-associated anogenital cancer. This rearrangement joins TRBV7-9 to TRBJ2-1; 8 bases are shared with TRBD2. The CDR3 reads CASSFIWTSNNEQFF. The DNA for the CDR3 is TGTGCCAGCAGCTTCATCTGGACTAGCAACAATGAGCAGTTCTTC.